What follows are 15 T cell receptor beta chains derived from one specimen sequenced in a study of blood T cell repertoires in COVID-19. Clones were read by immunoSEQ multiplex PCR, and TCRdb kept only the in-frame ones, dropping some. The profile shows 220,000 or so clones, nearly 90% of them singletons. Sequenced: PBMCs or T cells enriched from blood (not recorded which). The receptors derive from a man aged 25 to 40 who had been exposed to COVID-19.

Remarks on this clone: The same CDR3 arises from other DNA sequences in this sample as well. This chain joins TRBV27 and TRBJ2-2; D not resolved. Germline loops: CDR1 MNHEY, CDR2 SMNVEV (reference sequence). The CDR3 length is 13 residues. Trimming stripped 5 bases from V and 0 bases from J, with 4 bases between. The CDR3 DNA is TGTGCCAGCAGTCCAACGAACACCGGGGAGCTGTTTTTT. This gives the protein CASSPTNTGELFF.

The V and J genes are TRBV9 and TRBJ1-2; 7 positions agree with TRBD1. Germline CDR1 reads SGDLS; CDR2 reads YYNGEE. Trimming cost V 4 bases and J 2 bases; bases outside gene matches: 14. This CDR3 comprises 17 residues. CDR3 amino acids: CASSKRPGQQLNYGYTF. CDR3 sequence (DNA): TGTGCCAGCAGCAAACGACCGGGACAGCAACTAAACTATGGCTACACCTTC.

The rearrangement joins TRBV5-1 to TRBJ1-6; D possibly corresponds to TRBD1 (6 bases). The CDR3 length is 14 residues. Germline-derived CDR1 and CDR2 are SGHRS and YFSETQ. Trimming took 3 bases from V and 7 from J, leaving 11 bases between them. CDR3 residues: CASSSTGGNSPLHF. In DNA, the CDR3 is TGCGCCAGCAGCTCGACAGGAGGAAATTCACCCCTCCACTTT.

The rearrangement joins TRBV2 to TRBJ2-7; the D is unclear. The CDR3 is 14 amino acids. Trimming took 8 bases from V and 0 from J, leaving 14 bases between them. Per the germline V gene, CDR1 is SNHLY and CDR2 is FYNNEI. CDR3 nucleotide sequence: TGTGCCAGCCAGAGAGGTCTAACCTCCTACGAGCAGTACTTC. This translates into CASQRGLTSYEQYF. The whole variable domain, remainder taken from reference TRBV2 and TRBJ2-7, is EPEVTQTPSHQVTQMGQEVILRCVPISNHLYFYWYRQILGQKVEFLVSFYNNEISEKSEIFDDQFSVERPDGSNFTLKIRSTKLEDSAMYFCASQRGLTSYEQYFGPGTRLTVT.

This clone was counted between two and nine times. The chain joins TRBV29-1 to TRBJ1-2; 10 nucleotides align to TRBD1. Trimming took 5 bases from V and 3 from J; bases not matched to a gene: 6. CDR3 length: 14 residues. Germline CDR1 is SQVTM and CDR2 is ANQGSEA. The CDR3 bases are TGCAGCGTTACCCCCGGACAGGGGGACTATGGCTACACCTTC. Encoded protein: CSVTPGQGDYGYTF.

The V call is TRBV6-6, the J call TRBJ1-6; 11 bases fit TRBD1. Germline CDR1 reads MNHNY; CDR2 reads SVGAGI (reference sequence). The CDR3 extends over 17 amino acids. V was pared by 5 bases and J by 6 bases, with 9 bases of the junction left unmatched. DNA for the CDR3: TGTGCCAGCAGTCCGTCCGGGACAGGGGGAATTAATTCACCCCTCCACTTT. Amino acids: CASSPSGTGGINSPLHF.

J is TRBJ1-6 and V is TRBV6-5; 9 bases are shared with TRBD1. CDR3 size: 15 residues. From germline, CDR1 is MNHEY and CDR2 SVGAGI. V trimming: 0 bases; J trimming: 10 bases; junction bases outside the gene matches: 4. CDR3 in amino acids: CASSYSKQGASPLHF. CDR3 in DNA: TGTGCCAGCAGTTACTCGAAACAGGGGGCCTCACCCCTCCACTTT.

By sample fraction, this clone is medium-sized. The CDR3 spells CASSLTGQGNYGYTF. The CDR3 region has the DNA TGTGCCAGCAGCTTAACCGGACAGGGGAACTATGGCTACACCTTC. This sequence joins TRBV7-8 and TRBJ1-2; 9 nucleotides agree with TRBD1. Germline V gene sequence: CDR1 SGHVS, CDR2 FQNEAQ. This CDR3 has 15 amino acids. The junction had 3 bases not matched to a gene; V was cut back by 2 bases and J by 2 bases.

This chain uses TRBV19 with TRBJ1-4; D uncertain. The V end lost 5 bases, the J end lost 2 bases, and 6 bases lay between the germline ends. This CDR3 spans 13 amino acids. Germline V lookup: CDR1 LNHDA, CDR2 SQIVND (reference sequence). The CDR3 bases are TGTGCCAGTAGTGTGCGCACTAATGAAAAACTGTTTTTT. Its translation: CASSVRTNEKLFF. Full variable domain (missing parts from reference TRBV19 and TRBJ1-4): DGGITQSPKYLFRKEGQNVTLSCEQNLNHDAMYWYRQDPGQGLRLIYYSQIVNDFQKGDIAEGYSVSREKKESFPLTVTSAQKNPTAFYLCASSVRTNEKLFFGSGTQLSVL.

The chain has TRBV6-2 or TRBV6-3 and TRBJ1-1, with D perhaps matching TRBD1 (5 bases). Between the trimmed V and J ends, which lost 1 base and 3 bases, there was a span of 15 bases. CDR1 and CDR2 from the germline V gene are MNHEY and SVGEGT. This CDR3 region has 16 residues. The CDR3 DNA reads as TGTGCCAGCAGTTACTGGGGACGGACGGGGGACACTGAAGCTTTCTTT. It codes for CASSYWGRTGDTEAFF.

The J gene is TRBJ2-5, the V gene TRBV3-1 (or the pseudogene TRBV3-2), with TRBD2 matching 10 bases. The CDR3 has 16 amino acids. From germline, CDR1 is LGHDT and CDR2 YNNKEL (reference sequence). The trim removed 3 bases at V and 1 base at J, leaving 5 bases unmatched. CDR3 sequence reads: CASSHSGGSFQETQYF. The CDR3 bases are TGTGCCAGCAGCCATAGCGGGGGGTCTTTCCAAGAGACCCAGTACTTC.

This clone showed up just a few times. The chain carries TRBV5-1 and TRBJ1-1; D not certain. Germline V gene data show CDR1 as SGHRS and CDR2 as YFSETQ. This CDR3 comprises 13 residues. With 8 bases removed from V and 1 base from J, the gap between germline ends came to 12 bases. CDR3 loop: CASQQIPNTEAFF. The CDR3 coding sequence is TGCGCCAGTCAACAGATTCCGAACACTGAAGCTTTCTTT.

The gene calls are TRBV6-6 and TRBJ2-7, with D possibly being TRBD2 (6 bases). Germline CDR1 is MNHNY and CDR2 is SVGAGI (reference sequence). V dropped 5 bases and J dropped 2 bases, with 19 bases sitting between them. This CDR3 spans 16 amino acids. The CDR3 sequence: CASSRSGRDWTYEQYF. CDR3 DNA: TGTGCCAGCAGTCGTTCGGGTCGGGACTGGACCTACGAGCAGTACTTC.

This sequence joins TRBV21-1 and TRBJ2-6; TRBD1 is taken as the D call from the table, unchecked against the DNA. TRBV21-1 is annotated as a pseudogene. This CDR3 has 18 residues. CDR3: CASSLQGTRGPGANVLTF. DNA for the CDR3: TGTGCCAGCAGCTTACAAGGAACTAGGGGGCCGGGGGCCAACGTCCTGACTTTC.

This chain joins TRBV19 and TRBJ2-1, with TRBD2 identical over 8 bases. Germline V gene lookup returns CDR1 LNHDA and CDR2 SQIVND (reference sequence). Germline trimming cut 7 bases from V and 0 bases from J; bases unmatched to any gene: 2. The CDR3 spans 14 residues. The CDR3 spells CASNRGGSYNEQFF. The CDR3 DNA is TGTGCCAGTAACCGGGGGGGCTCCTACAATGAGCAGTTCTTC.